Listed here are 16 T cell receptor beta chains from one sample, sequenced in a study of neoadjuvant anti-PD-1 for oral cavity cancer. TCRdb keeps only in-frame clones here, not all; method: immunoSEQ multiplex PCR. Here the sample spans 68,000 or so clones, 70% to 90% being singletons. Time point described: after neoadjuvant nivolumab, at surgical resection. The material was PBMCs, obtained after nivolumab (anti-PD-1) treatment. The receptors shown here come from a person aged 40 to 85 with oral cavity squamous cell carcinoma.

The chain recombines TRBV7-9 with TRBJ2-2; 13 bases match TRBD2. The junction had 9 bases not matched to a gene; V was cut back by 4 bases and J by 4 bases. The V gene's germline CDR1 is SEHNR and CDR2 FQNEAQ (reference sequence). The CDR3 covers 18 residues. CDR3 sequence: CASSSRLAGGRSTGELFF. The CDR3 nucleotides are TGTGCCAGCAGCTCTCGACTAGCGGGAGGAAGGAGCACCGGGGAGCTGTTTTTT.

The chain recombines TRBV30 with TRBJ1-5; D gene uncertain. Germline CDR1 reads GTSNPN; CDR2 reads SVGIG (reference sequence). With 2 bases removed from V and 4 bases from J, the gap between germline ends came to 6 bases. This CDR3 has 12 amino acids. CDR3 sequence: CAWSLPNQPQHF. The CDR3 DNA reads as TGTGCCTGGAGTCTGCCGAATCAGCCCCAGCATTTT.

The V call is TRBV5-8, the J call TRBJ2-6; D not certain. The germline V gene encodes CDR1 SGHTS and CDR2 YDEGEE. Trimming took off 5 bases at V and 0 bases at J, with 12 bases between the two ends. The CDR3 consists of 16 residues. The CDR3 loop reads CASSTNGPSGANVLTF. In nucleotides, the CDR3 is TGTGCCAGCAGTACGAACGGGCCCTCTGGGGCCAACGTCCTGACTTTC.

The chain is built from TRBV16 and TRBJ2-1, with 8 nucleotides matching TRBD2. V trimming: 0 bases; J trimming: 2 bases; junction bases outside the gene matches: 0. The CDR3 is 15 amino acids. In germline, CDR1 is KGHSY, CDR2 FQNENV. The DNA for the CDR3 is TGTGCCAGCAGCCAATCTAGCGGGGCCTACAATGAGCAGTTCTTC. Protein: CASSQSSGAYNEQFF.

The chain is built from TRBV9 and TRBJ2-3; TRBD2 is a possible D gene (6 bases). V was pared by 0 bases and J by 2 bases, with 13 bases between. The CDR3 is 16 residues long. Germline loops: CDR1 SGDLS, CDR2 YYNGEE. The CDR3 loop reads CASSVAGVGVTDTQYF. The CDR3 DNA sequence: TGTGCCAGCAGCGTAGCGGGAGTTGGGGTCACAGATACGCAGTATTTT.

The table lists this clone with a count of one. The rearrangement links TRBV29-1 to TRBJ2-7, with 8 bases lining up with TRBD1. This CDR3 is built from 14 residues. The V and J ends lost 6 bases and 2 bases, in that order; junction bases with no gene match: 9. CDR1 SQVTM and CDR2 ANQGSEA come from the germline V gene. DNA for the CDR3: TGCAGCGTGCAGGGGGCCGCCGGACCCTACGAGCAGTACTTC. It specifies CSVQGAAGPYEQYF.

This chain joins TRBV5-5 and TRBJ2-1; 11 bases are a match to TRBD2. The CDR3 length is 18 residues. The germline gives CDR1 SGHKS, CDR2 YYEKEE (reference sequence). The trim removed 1 base at V and 0 bases at J, leaving 6 bases unmatched. The CDR3 DNA follows: TGTGCCAGCAGCTTGACGACTAGCGGGGCGAGCTCCTACAATGAGCAGTTCTTC. Translating gives CASSLTTSGASSYNEQFF.

The gene calls are TRBV27 and TRBJ2-7, with 7 bases matching TRBD1. The CDR3 runs to 13 residues. Per the germline V gene, CDR1 is MNHEY and CDR2 is SMNVEV (reference sequence). Trimming at V came to 3 bases and at J to 5 bases, leaving 4 bases not matched to a gene. The CDR3 DNA reads TGTGCCAGCAGTTTTAGGACAGGACACGAGCAGTACTTC. Protein sequence: CASSFRTGHEQYF.

The chain combines TRBV30 with TRBJ2-7; D possibly corresponds to TRBD2 (7 bases). The length of the CDR3 is 11 residues. CDR1 and CDR2 from the germline V gene are GTSNPN and SVGIG (reference sequence). With 3 bases removed from V and 5 bases from J, the gap between germline ends came to 8 bases. The CDR3 DNA follows: TGTGCCTGGAGCGGGGGGCACGAGCAGTACTTC. Translation: CAWSGGHEQYF.

The chain links TRBV2 to TRBJ2-1, with D perhaps TRBD1 or TRBD2 (6 bases each). The V end lost 4 bases, the J end lost 6 bases, and 19 bases lay between the germline ends. CDR1 and CDR2 from the germline V gene are SNHLY and FYNNEI. The CDR3 has 16 amino acids. CDR3 bases: TGTGCCAGCAGTGGTGGAGGGGGAGGATTAACCAATGAGCAGTTCTTC. It codes for CASSGGGGGLTNEQFF.

The chain carries TRBV27 and TRBJ2-1, with D possibly TRBD2 on 6 matching bases. This CDR3 comprises 15 residues. Trimming removed 10 bases from V and 9 bases from J, with 25 bases in between. Germline lookup yields CDR1 MNHEY and CDR2 SMNVEV (reference sequence). This chain's CDR3 is CATLAWGSTGSEQFF. The CDR3 DNA sequence: TGTGCCACCCTCGCCTGGGGAAGTACCGGGAGTGAGCAGTTCTTC.

The CDR3 DNA follows: TGTGCCAGCAGCTTAGGGGCGGCAGGGATTGGAGATACGCAGTATTTT. Its translation is CASSLGAAGIGDTQYF. The chain has TRBV11-2 and TRBJ2-3; the D gene is possibly TRBD1 (5 bases). The CDR3 runs to 16 residues. V lost 1 base to trimming and J lost 5 bases, with 16 bases between them. From germline, CDR1 is SGHAT and CDR2 FQNNGV.

Relative to its sample, this clone is medium-sized. V and J are TRBV11-2 and TRBJ2-7; possible D gene TRBD2, 6 bases. With 0 bases removed from V and 3 bases from J, the gap between germline ends came to 9 bases. This CDR3 has 14 amino acids. Looked up from germline, CDR1 is SGHAT and CDR2 is FQNNGV. The CDR3 here is CASSLEGGIYEQYF. As DNA, the CDR3 is TGTGCCAGCAGCTTAGAGGGCGGGATCTACGAGCAGTACTTC. The whole variable domain, filled in from reference TRBV11-2 and TRBJ2-7, reads EAGVAQSPRYKIIEKRQSVAFWCNPISGHATLYWYQQILGQGPKLLIQFQNNGVVDDSQLPKDRFSAERLKGVDSTLKIQPAKLEDSAVYLCASSLEGGIYEQYFGPGTRLTVT.

The chain carries TRBV23-1 and TRBJ1-3; possibly TRBD1 for D (5 bases). TRBV23-1 is known as an ORF, though its function is uncertain. The CDR3 is 16 amino acids. The V and J ends lost 0 bases and 4 bases respectively, with 13 bases between them. The chain's CDR3 is CASSQSGEETGNTIYF. The CDR3 nucleotides read TGCGCCAGCAGTCAATCGGGGGAGGAGACGGGAAACACCATATATTTT.

The chain uses TRBV6-5 and TRBJ1-1; D is ambiguous. The germline V gene has CDR1 MNHEY and CDR2 SVGAGI. This CDR3 comprises 12 residues. Trimming shortened V by 9 bases and J by 4 bases, and 12 bases separated the two germline ends. The CDR3 DNA reads as TGTGCCAGTCACGGGAGGGCCACTGAAGCTTTCTTT. It codes for CASHGRATEAFF.

This sequence joins TRBV19 and TRBJ2-1; 11 bases agree with TRBD2. Trimming cost V 6 bases and J 4 bases; bases outside gene matches: 5. Germline V gene data show CDR1 as LNHDA and CDR2 as SQIVND (reference sequence). The CDR3 is made up of 15 amino acids. The CDR3 here is CASRVAGGPYNEQFF. The DNA of the CDR3 is TGTGCCAGTAGGGTAGCGGGAGGGCCATACAATGAGCAGTTCTTC.